Listed below are T cell receptor beta chains from one sample, sequenced in a study of T cell responses to AZD1222 COVID-19 vaccine. This table comes from immunoSEQ multiplex PCR, and its TCRdb copy is limited to in-frame clones, with some not included. The table includes around 100,000 clones, roughly 86% detected once. This material consisted of peripheral blood, taken on day 0 of MenACWY control vaccination. These receptors came from an adult in good health. CDR3s include the opening cysteine and the closing phenylalanine or tryptophan. Fields, in order: D gene, J gene, clone size, V gene, CDR3 DNA, CDR3 protein. The D gene is left open where the match is weak. Clone size, where shown, is once, few, many, or a class for clones that have expanded.

TRBD1 | TRBJ1-5 | - | TRBV6-2/TRBV6-3 | TGTGCCAGCAGTTACCCGGGACAGGGGTCGAGCAATCAGCCCCAGCATTTT | CASSYPGQGSSNQPQHF
- | TRBJ2-2 | - | TRBV7-2 | TGTGCCAGCAGTACAGGGAGGGACACCGGGGAGCTGTTTTTT | CASSTGRDTGELFF
- | TRBJ2-4 | once | TRBV7-3 | TGTGCCAGCAGCCCACCAAATGAAAACATTCAGTACTTC | CASSPPNENIQYF
TRBD1 | TRBJ1-2 | - | TRBV28 | TGTGCCAGCAGTTGGGACAGCAATGGCTACACCTTC | CASSWDSNGYTF
TRBD1 | TRBJ2-2 | - | TRBV5-1 | TGCGCCAGCACAAGGACAGGGACATACACCGGGGAGCTGTTTTTT | CASTRTGTYTGELFF
TRBD2 | TRBJ2-3 | - | TRBV19 | TGTGCCAGCAGGCCGGGAGGGGATACGCAGTATTTT | CASRPGGDTQYF
- | TRBJ1-1 | - | TRBV15 | TGTGCCACCAGCAGAGATGGGGTACCCCCCTCCGCTTTCTTT | CATSRDGVPPSAFF
TRBD1 | TRBJ1-5 | few | TRBV28 | TGTGCCAGCAGGGGGGACAGGGAGAGAAATCAGCCCCAGCATTTT | CASRGDRERNQPQHF
TRBD1 | TRBJ2-6 | - | TRBV5-1 | TGCGCCAGCAGCTGGGGACAGGGGGGCTCTGGGGCCAACGTCCTGACTTTC | CASSWGQGGSGANVLTF
- | TRBJ1-6 | - | TRBV21-1 | TGTGCCAGCAGCAAAAGGATAGGACAGGGGAACTCACCCCTCCACTTT | CASSKRIGQGNSPLHF
- | TRBJ1-4 | - | TRBV6-6 | TGTGCCAGCAGTGGGGACCCGAGGGACGAAAAACTGTTTTTT | CASSGDPRDEKLFF
TRBD1 | TRBJ1-2 | - | TRBV5-1 | TGCGCCAGCAGCTACGGACAGGGAGGCTACACCTTC | CASSYGQGGYTF
TRBD1 | TRBJ1-2 | - | TRBV27 | TGTGCCAGCAGTTTATCGACAGGGGTGAACTATGGCTACACCTTC | CASSLSTGVNYGYTF
- | TRBJ2-7 | - | TRBV5-1 | TGCGCCAGCAGCTTTACCAGGTTATACGAGCAGTACTTC | CASSFTRLYEQYF
- | TRBJ1-2 | - | TRBV10-2 | TGCGCCAGCTCAGCTACAGGGCGCGGTGGCTACACCTTC | CASSATGRGGYTF
- | TRBJ1-1 | once | TRBV3-1/TRBV3-2 | TGTGCCAGCAGCCAATGGGAAGGGACTGAAGCTTTCTTT | CASSQWEGTEAFF
- | TRBJ2-7 | - | TRBV28 | TGTGCCAGCAGGCTTCAGGGAGCCGAGCAGTACTTC | CASRLQGAEQYF
TRBD1 | TRBJ1-2 | - | TRBV3-1/TRBV3-2 | TGTGCCAGCAGCCAAGAATGGGACAGCTATGGCTACACCTTC | CASSQEWDSYGYTF
- | TRBJ2-3 | - | TRBV25-1 | TGTGCCAGCATAGGGGGTTTAGCGACAGATACGCAGTATTTT | CASIGGLATDTQYF
- | TRBJ1-5 | - | TRBV7-2 | TGTGCCAGCAGTACAGAGCCTTATAGCAATCAGCCCCAGCATTTT | CASSTEPYSNQPQHF
- | TRBJ1-1 | - | TRBV7-2 | TGTGCCAGCAGCTTAGAGAGGGGAGGAACTGAAGCTTTCTTT | CASSLERGGTEAFF
TRBD1 | TRBJ2-5 | - | TRBV20-1 | TGCAGTGCACGGACAGGCCGAACCCAGTACTTC | CSARTGRTQYF
- | TRBJ2-6 | - | TRBV27 | TGTGCCAGCAGTTTATCGACCTCTGGGGCCAACGTCCTGACTTTC | CASSLSTSGANVLTF
- | TRBJ1-5 | - | TRBV7-2 | TGTGCCAGCAGCTTCAGGGATCAGCCCCAGCATTTT | CASSFRDQPQHF
- | TRBJ2-1 | - | TRBV5-1 | TGCGCCAGCAGCCAGGGTTGGTTCCCCTACAATGAGCAGTTCTTC | CASSQGWFPYNEQFF
- | TRBJ1-4 | few | TRBV5-1 | TGCGCCAGCAGCTTACCGACCGGGACACCGGGGGAAAAACTGTTTTTT | CASSLPTGTPGEKLFF
- | TRBJ1-1 | - | TRBV6-2/TRBV6-3 | TGTGCCAGCAGTTACCCACAGGCACAGGGAGGGAACACTGAAGCTTTCTTT | CASSYPQAQGGNTEAFF
- | TRBJ1-3 | - | TRBV6-5 | TGTGCCAGCACCGGCCCACGAAACACCATATATTTT | CASTGPRNTIYF
TRBD1 | TRBJ2-7 | - | TRBV9 | TGTGCCAGCAGCGGACAGGGATACGCCTACGAGCAGTACTTC | CASSGQGYAYEQYF
- | TRBJ1-1 | - | TRBV3-1/TRBV3-2 | TGTGCCAGCAGCCCTCAGGGAGAACGGGCTGAAGCTTTCTTT | CASSPQGERAEAFF
- | TRBJ1-1 | - | TRBV5-6 | TGTGCCAGCAAGAGGGACGGAAACACTGAAGCTTTCTTT | CASKRDGNTEAFF
- | TRBJ2-2 | few | TRBV19 | TGTGCCAGTAGTATAATGGTCGGGGAGCTGTTTTTT | CASSIMVGELFF
TRBD1 | TRBJ2-3 | - | TRBV9 | TGTGCCAGCAGCGACCCTCAGACAGGGTACGGGCAGTATTTT | CASSDPQTGYGQYF
TRBD1 | TRBJ2-5 | once | TRBV7-9 | TGTGCCAGCAGAACTGGACAGGGTTCGGGGACCCAGTACTTC | CASRTGQGSGTQYF
TRBD2 | TRBJ2-7 | once | TRBV7-2 | TGTGCCAGCAGCACGGGACTAGCGCTCCACGAGCAGTACTTC | CASSTGLALHEQYF
- | TRBJ1-2 | - | TRBV5-4 | TGTGCCAGCAGCTTGGAACCAGGGGAGGAAGGCTACACCTTC | CASSLEPGEEGYTF
- | TRBJ1-2 | - | TRBV5-4 | TGTGCCAGCAGCTTGGACTTTCGTTATGGCTACACCTTC | CASSLDFRYGYTF
- | TRBJ2-7 | once | TRBV29-1 | TGCAGCGTTGAAGATAGGTCTGCCGGCTCCTACGAGCAGTACTTC | CSVEDRSAGSYEQYF
- | TRBJ1-2 | - | TRBV9 | TGTGCCAGCAGCGTAGACGACGAAGGTAACTATGGCTACACCTTC | CASSVDDEGNYGYTF
TRBD2 | TRBJ2-5 | - | TRBV9 | TGTGCCAGCAGCGTAGATAGCGGGAGGGGTCCAGAGACCCAGTACTTC | CASSVDSGRGPETQYF
- | TRBJ1-1 | few | TRBV5-1 | TGCGCCAGCAGCTGGGAGGGACGGGCGAACACTGAAGCTTTCTTT | CASSWEGRANTEAFF